Sequencing of this T cell receptor (beta chain) was carried out in a study of blood T cell repertoires in COVID-19. Assay used: immunoSEQ multiplex PCR; TCRdb lists only in-frame clones, some missing. The sample has under 200,000 clones, about four fifths seen once. The ends were cut back, 4 bases at V and 2 bases at J, with 4 bases in the middle. Germline CDR1 reads SGHRS; CDR2 reads YFSETQ. The length of the CDR3 is 11 residues. The chain recombines TRBV5-1 with TRBJ2-7; D ambiguous. Sample: peripheral blood. The source is a man aged 18 to 29 with active or convalescent COVID-19. CDR3: CASSPAYEQYF. The CDR3 DNA reads TGCGCCAGCAGCCCGGCCTACGAGCAGTACTTC.